This T cell receptor beta chain was identified in a study of T-cell reconstitution after alpha-beta-depleted transplantation in children. Study outcomes and limitations: When one year had passed after transplant, most T-cell counts and diversity came from newly produced T cells. The study reportedly traced alpha-beta T cells about two months after transplant to several hundred expanded graft clones. TCRbeta diversity was high at day 60 in some patients (a result of surviving recipient T cells and thymic progenitors).

This CDR3 region has 14 residues. Unmatched junction bases numbered 6, after V lost 2 bases and J lost 4 bases. Germline V gene sequence: CDR1 DFQATT, CDR2 SNEGSKA (reference sequence). It was with unique molecular identifiers that the TCRbeta library was prepared. TCRdb ran MiXCR on the PCR reads and lists one entry per CDR3 protein. This sample yields some 300,000 distinct CDR3 sequences, of which roughly 7.8% are seen a single time; approximately 9% belongs to the top ten. This clonotype was seen many times. Its specificity is not known. The sample here was peripheral blood, taken 360 days after TCRalphabeta/CD19-depleted stem cell transplant. This clonotype originated in a female patient aged 2-10 years who had a stem cell transplant for Fanconi anemia, so the T cells may come from the graft donor. The rearrangement joins TRBV20-1 to TRBJ1-2; 8 nucleotides match TRBD1. CDR3 nucleotides: TGCAGTGCTAGAAACACCGGGACAGGCTATGGCTACACCTTC. Protein sequence: CSARNTGTGYGYTF.